Sequencing of this T cell receptor (beta chain) was carried out in a study of T cells in tumors after PD-1 blockade. Study-level background: Patients received pembrolizumab 200 mg every 3 weeks or cemiplimab 350 mg every 2 weeks.

Germline V gene lookup returns CDR1 SGHTA and CDR2 FQGNSA. The V segment lost 8 bases and the J segment 4 bases; nucleotides outside the gene matches: 6. CDR3 length: 14 residues. Study-level results: After therapy, most expanded exhausted CD8+ clones were absent pre-treatment, suggesting clonal replacement.

In its sample, this clone was seen a few times. Its antigen remains unidentified. Tumor or blood genomic DNA was sequenced, with inputs of about 600 ng to 6,500 ng. Profiling relied on immunoSEQ multiplex PCR, and the TCRdb table lists in-frame clones only, not all of them. The sample consists of over 10,000 clones, 63% of them appearing once. The chain is built from TRBV7-2 and TRBJ2-5; 11 bases align to TRBD1. This clonotype was sampled from a human donor with basal cell carcinoma. The source was tumor tissue, collected before anti-PD-1 treatment. The CDR3: CASGWGQGVETQYF. The CDR3 DNA is TGTGCCAGCGGCTGGGGACAGGGGGTAGAGACCCAGTACTTC. Variable domain in full (rest from reference TRBV7-2 and TRBJ2-5): GAGVSQSPSNKVTEKGKDVELRCDPISGHTALYWYRQSLGQGLEFLIYFQGNSAPDKSGLPSDRFSAERTGGSVSTLTIQRTQQEDSAVYLCASGWGQGVETQYFGPGTRLLVL.